This TCR beta chain is drawn from a study of T cell responses to AZD1222 COVID-19 vaccine. Broader study findings: There were vaccine-associated CD4 TCRs across spike, dominant at 160-218 and 743-854. Repertoires were collected only later (after the peak T cell response had occurred).

Worth noting for this clone: Its antigen is unidentified.

Germline-derived CDR1 and CDR2 are LNHDA and SQIVND (reference sequence). This CDR3 contains 13 residues. V was shortened by 5 bases and J by 4 bases, with 11 bases between the two germline ends. Here immunoSEQ multiplex PCR was the method, and the copy in TCRdb shows in-frame clones only, minus some. The sample contains approximately 270,000 clones, about 94% of which appear only once. The sequence was obtained from an adult who received the AZD1222 COVID-19 vaccine. The specimen was peripheral blood, collected 28 days after the second AZD1222 dose. The gene calls are TRBV19 and TRBJ1-1, with D possibly matching TRBD1 (5 bases). CDR3 residues: CASSPITGTEAFF. The CDR3 bases are TGTGCCAGTAGTCCAATCACAGGCACTGAAGCTTTCTTT.